The 5 T cell receptor beta chains below were found in one sample sequenced in a study of blood T cell repertoires in COVID-19. The data were produced by immunoSEQ multiplex PCR, yet TCRdb's version contains in-frame clones alone and is incomplete. The profile covers approximately 100,000 clones, with approximately 82% appearing a single time and more than 9% taken by the ten largest. The source material was peripheral blood. These TCRs come from a man aged 65 to 79 with acute or convalescent COVID-19.

The gene calls are TRBV11-1 and TRBJ1-3; the D gene is possibly TRBD1 (5 bases). The V gene lost 5 bases and the J gene lost 3 bases, with 11 bases spanning the gap. Germline V gene sequence: CDR1 SGHAT, CDR2 FQDESV (reference sequence). This CDR3 is built from 14 residues. The CDR3 here is CASSTYRSGNTIYF. The CDR3 DNA reads TGTGCCAGCAGCACCTACAGGAGTGGAAACACCATATATTTT.

The chain uses TRBV19 and TRBJ2-3; 7 nucleotides align to TRBD1. V lost 5 bases to trimming and J lost 4 bases; unmatched junction nucleotides: 9. The CDR3 is made up of 15 amino acids. CDR1 and CDR2 from the germline V gene are LNHDA and SQIVND (reference sequence). The CDR3 DNA reads TGTGCCAGTAGTGCCGACAGGGTAGGTGCAGATACGCAGTATTTT. Protein sequence: CASSADRVGADTQYF.

V and J are TRBV11-2 and TRBJ2-1; a weak D match, TRBD2 (7 bases). V was cut by 5 bases and J by 0 bases, with 17 bases left in between. The CDR3 totals 17 residues. Germline lookup yields CDR1 SGHAT and CDR2 FQNNGV. The CDR3 sequence is CASSRYSGGFSYNEQFF. CDR3 nucleotides: TGTGCCAGCAGCCGATACTCGGGGGGCTTCTCCTACAATGAGCAGTTCTTC.

The chain uses TRBV24-1 and TRBJ2-1; D is possibly TRBD2 (6 bases). The V gene's germline CDR1 is KGHDR and CDR2 SFDVKD. Between the trimmed V and J ends, which lost 8 bases and 8 bases, there was a span of 18 bases. This CDR3 has 14 residues. This CDR3 reads CATNSIGGTDEQFF. The CDR3 region has the DNA TGTGCCACCAACTCGATCGGGGGAACCGATGAGCAGTTCTTC.

This clone has a single count. The chain is built from TRBV18 and TRBJ2-6, with D possibly being TRBD2 (5 bases). The germline V and J ends were trimmed by 3 bases and 4 bases, with 13 bases remaining between them. This CDR3 is built from 16 residues. From germline, CDR1 is KGHSH and CDR2 LQKENI. The chain's CDR3 is CASSPPGNLGANVLTF. The CDR3 coding sequence is TGTGCCAGCTCACCCCCCGGGAATTTGGGGGCCAACGTCCTGACTTTC.